This T cell receptor beta chain was retrieved from a study of CD8 T cells in ankylosing spondylitis. Overall study results and limits: Earlier literature documents some of the motif variants in reactive arthritis synovial fluid and blood. There was reportedly significant enrichment of clones that were disease-linked in matched ankylosing spondylitis synovial fluid.

TCRdb re-derived calls from the 5' RACE reads in MiXCR, one entry per CDR3 protein. The repertoire holds about 69,000 distinct CDR3 sequences, with over 4% as singletons. The table lists this clonotype with many counts. Its antigen remains unidentified. Germline assignment: CDR1 SGHRS and CDR2 YFSETQ. The CDR3 sequence is 15 residues long. The junction had 7 bases not matched to a gene; V was cut back by 0 bases and J by 8 bases. The receptor comes from a male donor with ankylosing spondylitis or in good health (not recorded which). The rearrangement uses TRBV5-1 and TRBJ2-1; 8 bases match TRBD1. Sequencing was performed on blood, either unsorted or a sorted T cell fraction (not recorded which). CDR3 protein: CASSLGQGIRDEQFF. CDR3 in DNA: TGCGCCAGCAGCTTGGGACAGGGGATTAGAGATGAGCAGTTCTTC.